This TCR beta chain was sequenced in a study of identical twins. V lost 1 base and J lost 5; bases outside the gene matches: 9. Germline V gene data show CDR1 as LGHNA and CDR2 as YSLEER. There are 17 residues in the CDR3. MiXCR, applied by TCRdb to the 5' RACE reads, yields one record per CDR3 protein. There are 250,000 to 300,000 distinct CDR3 sequences in the sample; approximately 8.6% occur only once, and roughly 3.1% lies in the top ten. A remark on this clonotype: Its antigen remains unidentified.

General study points: The study drew conclusions from cross-sectional statistical analysis, not from following the same donors. Within beta out-of-frame sequences, the excess sharing observed between twins was weaker. Whereas memory repertoires showed no such difference, abundant cord blood beta clonotypes carried fewer insertions.

These same records also appear under a second study, on yellow fever vaccine responses in identical twins.

The receptor was derived from a woman aged 18-29 years in good health. Sequencing was carried out using CD8+ T cells sorted from blood. This rearrangement joins TRBV4-3 to TRBJ2-1, with TRBD1 identical over 9 bases. CDR3 bases: TGCGCCAGCAGCCAAGTTTACGGACAGGGGATCGACAATGAGCAGTTCTTC. Translated, it gives CASSQVYGQGIDNEQFF.